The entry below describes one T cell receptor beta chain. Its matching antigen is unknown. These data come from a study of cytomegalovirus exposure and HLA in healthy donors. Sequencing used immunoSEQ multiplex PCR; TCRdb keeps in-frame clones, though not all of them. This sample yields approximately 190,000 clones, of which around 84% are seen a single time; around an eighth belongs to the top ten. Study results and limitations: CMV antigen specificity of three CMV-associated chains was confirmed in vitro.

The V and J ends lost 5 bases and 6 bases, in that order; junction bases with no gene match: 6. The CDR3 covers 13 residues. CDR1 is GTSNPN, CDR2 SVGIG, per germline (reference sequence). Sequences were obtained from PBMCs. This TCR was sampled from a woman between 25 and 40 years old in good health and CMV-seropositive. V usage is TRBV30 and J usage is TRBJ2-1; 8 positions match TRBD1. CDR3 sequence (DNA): TGTGCCTGGTCTCGACAGGGGCCCAATGAGCAGTTCTTC. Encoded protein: CAWSRQGPNEQFF.